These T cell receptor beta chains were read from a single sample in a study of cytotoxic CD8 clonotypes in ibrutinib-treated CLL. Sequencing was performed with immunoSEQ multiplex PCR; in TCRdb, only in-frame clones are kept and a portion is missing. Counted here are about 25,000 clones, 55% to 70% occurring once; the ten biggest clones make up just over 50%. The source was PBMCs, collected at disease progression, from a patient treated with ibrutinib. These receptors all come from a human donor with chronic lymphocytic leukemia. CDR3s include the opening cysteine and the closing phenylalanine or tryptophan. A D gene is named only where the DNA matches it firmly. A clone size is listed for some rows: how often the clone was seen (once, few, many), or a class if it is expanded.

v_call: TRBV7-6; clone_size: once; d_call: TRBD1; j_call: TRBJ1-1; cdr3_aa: CASSLGTGATEAFF; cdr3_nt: TGTGCCAGCAGCTTGGGGACAGGGGCCACTGAAGCTTTCTTT
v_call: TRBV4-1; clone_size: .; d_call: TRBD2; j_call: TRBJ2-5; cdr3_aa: CASSQDSGGYETQYF; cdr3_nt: TGCGCCAGCAGCCAAGATAGCGGGGGTTACGAGACCCAGTACTTC
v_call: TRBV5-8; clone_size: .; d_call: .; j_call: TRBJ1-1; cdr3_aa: CASSLFGGINTEAFF; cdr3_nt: TGTGCCAGCAGCTTGTTTGGGGGGATAAACACTGAAGCTTTCTTT
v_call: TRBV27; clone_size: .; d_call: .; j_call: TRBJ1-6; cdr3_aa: CASTKQPFYNSPLHF; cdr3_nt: TGTGCCAGCACCAAGCAGCCTTTCTATAATTCACCCCTCCACTTT
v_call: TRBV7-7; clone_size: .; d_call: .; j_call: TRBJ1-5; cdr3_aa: CASSLRPGDRGNQPQHF; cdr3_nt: TGTGCCAGCAGCTTGAGACCGGGTGATCGGGGCAATCAGCCCCAGCATTTT
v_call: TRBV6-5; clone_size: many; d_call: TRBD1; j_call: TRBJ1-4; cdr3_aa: CASSQQGSNEKLFF; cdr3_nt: TGTGCCAGCAGTCAACAGGGGTCGAATGAAAAACTGTTTTTT
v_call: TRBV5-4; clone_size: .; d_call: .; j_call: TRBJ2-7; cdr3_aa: CASSSISGGASYEQYF; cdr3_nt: TGTGCCAGCAGCTCCATTTCGGGGGGCGCCTCCTACGAGCAGTACTTC
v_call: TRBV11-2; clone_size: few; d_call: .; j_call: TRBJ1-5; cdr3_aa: CASSLDFGQPQHF; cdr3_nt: TGTGCCAGCAGCTTAGATTTCGGTCAGCCCCAGCATTTT
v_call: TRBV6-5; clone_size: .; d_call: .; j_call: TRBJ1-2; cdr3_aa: CASSEGPNYGYTF; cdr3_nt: TGTGCCAGCAGTGAGGGCCCAAATTATGGCTACACCTTC
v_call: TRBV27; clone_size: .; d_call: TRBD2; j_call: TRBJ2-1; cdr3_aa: CASSLGLAGARQFF; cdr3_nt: TGTGCCAGCAGTCTTGGACTAGCGGGGGCTCGGCAGTTCTTC
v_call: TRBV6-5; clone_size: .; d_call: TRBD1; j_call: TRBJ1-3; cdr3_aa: CASSHWTGGPGNTIYF; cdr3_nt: TGTGCCAGCAGTCACTGGACAGGGGGCCCTGGAAACACCATATATTTT
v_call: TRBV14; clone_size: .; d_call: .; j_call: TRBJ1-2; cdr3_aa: CASSPTENYGYTF; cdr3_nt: TGTGCCAGCAGCCCGACAGAGAACTATGGCTACACCTTC
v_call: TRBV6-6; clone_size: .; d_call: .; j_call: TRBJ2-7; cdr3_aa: CASSSLRDGFYEQYF; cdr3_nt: TGTGCCAGCAGTTCCCTCCGGGACGGATTCTACGAGCAGTACTTC
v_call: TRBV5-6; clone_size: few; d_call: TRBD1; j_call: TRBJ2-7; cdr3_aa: CASSFWTGGLGEQYF; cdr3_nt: TGTGCCAGCAGCTTCTGGACAGGGGGGCTTGGCGAGCAGTACTTC
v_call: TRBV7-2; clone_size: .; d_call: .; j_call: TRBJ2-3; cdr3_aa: CASSPDLSTDTQYF; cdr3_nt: TGTGCCAGCAGCCCGGACCTTAGCACAGATACGCAGTATTTT
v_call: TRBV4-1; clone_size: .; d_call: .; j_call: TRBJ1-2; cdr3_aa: CASSQHRDYGYTF; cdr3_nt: TGCGCCAGCAGCCAACACAGAGACTATGGCTACACCTTC
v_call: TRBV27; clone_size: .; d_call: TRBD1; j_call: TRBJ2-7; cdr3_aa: CASSPYPGTGAYEQYF; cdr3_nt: TGTGCCAGCAGTCCCTACCCCGGGACAGGGGCCTACGAGCAGTACTTC
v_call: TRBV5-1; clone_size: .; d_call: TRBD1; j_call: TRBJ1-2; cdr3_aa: CASSQFPGQGLKNYGYTF; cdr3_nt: TGCGCCAGCAGCCAATTTCCGGGACAGGGCCTCAAAAACTATGGCTACACCTTC
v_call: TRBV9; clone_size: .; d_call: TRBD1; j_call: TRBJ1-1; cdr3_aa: CASSVGTAYTEAFF; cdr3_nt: TGTGCCAGCAGCGTTGGGACAGCCTACACTGAAGCTTTCTTT
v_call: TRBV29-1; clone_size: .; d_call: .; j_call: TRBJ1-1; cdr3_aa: CSVLRAANTEAFF; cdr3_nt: TGCAGCGTTCTCCGGGCAGCGAACACTGAAGCTTTCTTT
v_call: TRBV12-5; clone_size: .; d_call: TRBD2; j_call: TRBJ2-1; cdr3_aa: CASGLGAGSEQFF; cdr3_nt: TGTGCTAGTGGTTTAGGAGCGGGGAGTGAGCAGTTCTTC
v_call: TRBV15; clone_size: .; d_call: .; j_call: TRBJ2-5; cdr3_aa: CATSIGQETQYF; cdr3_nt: TGTGCCACCAGCATCGGCCAAGAGACCCAGTACTTC
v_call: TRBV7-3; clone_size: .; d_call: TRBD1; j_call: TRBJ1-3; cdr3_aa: CASSVGTGLLDTIYF; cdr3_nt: TGTGCCAGCAGCGTCGGGACAGGGCTTCTGGACACCATATATTTT
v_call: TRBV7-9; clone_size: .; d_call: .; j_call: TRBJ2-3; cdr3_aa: CASSLKGTDSTDTQYF; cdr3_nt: TGTGCCAGCAGCTTAAAGGGGACCGATAGCACAGATACGCAGTATTTT
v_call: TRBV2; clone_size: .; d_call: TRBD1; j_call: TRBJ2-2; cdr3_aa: CAIQGASVNTGELFF; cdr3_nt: TGTGCCATCCAGGGGGCCTCAGTGAACACCGGGGAGCTGTTTTTT
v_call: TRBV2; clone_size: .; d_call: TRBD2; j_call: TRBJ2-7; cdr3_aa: CASQGGGAYEQYF; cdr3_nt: TGTGCCAGCCAGGGCGGGGGGGCATACGAGCAGTACTTC
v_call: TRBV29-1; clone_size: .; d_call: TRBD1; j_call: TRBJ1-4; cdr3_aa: CSVAGQGPLVEKLFF; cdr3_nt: TGCAGCGTTGCGGGACAGGGGCCTCTCGTTGAAAAACTGTTTTTT
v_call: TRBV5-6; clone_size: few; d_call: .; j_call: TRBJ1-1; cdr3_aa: CASSWGRTGTEAFF; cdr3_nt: TGTGCCAGCAGCTGGGGCAGGACGGGGACTGAAGCTTTCTTT
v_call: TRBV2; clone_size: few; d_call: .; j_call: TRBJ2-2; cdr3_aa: CASSDTRTGELFF; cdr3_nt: TGTGCCAGCTCGGACACCCGCACCGGGGAGCTGTTTTTT
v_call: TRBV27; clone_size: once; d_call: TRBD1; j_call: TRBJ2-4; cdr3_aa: CASSSDRVLSF; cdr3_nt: TGTGCCAGCAGTTCTGACAGGGTTTTGTCCTTC
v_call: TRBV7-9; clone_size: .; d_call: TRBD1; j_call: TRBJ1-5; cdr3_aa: CASSLGTGGLNQPQHF; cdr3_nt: TGTGCCAGCAGCTTAGGGACAGGGGGCCTCAATCAGCCCCAGCATTTT
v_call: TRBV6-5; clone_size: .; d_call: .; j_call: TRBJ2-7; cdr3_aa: CASSYSSFYEQYF; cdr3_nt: TGTGCCAGCAGTTACTCCTCCTTCTACGAGCAGTACTTC
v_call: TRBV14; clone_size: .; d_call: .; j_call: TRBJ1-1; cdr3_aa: CASSQGLFTEAFF; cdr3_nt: TGTGCCAGCAGCCAGGGTTTATTCACTGAAGCTTTCTTT
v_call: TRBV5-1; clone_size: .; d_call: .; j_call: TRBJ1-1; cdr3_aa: CASSNGTSNTEAFF; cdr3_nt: TGCGCCAGCAGCAACGGGACTTCGAACACTGAAGCTTTCTTT
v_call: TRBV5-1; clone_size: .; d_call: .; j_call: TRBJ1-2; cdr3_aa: CASSLVGGLYGYTF; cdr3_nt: TGCGCCAGCAGCTTGGTAGGGGGGCTCTATGGCTACACCTTC
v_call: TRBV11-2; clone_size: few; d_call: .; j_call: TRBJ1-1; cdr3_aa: CASSLLATEAFF; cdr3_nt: TGTGCCAGCAGCTTACTTGCTACTGAAGCTTTCTTT
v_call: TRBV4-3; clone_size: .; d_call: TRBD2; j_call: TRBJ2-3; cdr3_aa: CASSQSERGGLDTQYF; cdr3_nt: TGCGCCAGCAGCCAATCGGAGCGGGGGGGCCTAGATACGCAGTATTTT
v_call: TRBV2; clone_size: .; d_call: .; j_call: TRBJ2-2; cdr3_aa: CASSEYTGELFF; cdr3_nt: TGTGCCAGCAGTGAATACACCGGGGAGCTGTTTTTT
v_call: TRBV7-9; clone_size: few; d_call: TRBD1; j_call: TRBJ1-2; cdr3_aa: CASSLGQGANGYTF; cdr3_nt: TGTGCCAGCAGCTTAGGACAGGGGGCGAATGGCTACACCTTC
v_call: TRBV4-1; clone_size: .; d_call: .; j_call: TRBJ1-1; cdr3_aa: CASSHAGHTEAFF; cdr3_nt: TGCGCCAGCAGCCATGCTGGGCACACTGAAGCTTTCTTT
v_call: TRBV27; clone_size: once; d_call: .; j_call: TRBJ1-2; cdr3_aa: CASSTTGTVLYGYTF; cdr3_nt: TGTGCCAGCAGTACTACCGGGACGGTTCTTTATGGCTACACCTTC
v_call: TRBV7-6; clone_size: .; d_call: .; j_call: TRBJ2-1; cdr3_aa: CASSLFGGYDEQFF; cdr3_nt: TGTGCCAGCAGCTTATTCGGGGGTTACGATGAGCAGTTCTTC
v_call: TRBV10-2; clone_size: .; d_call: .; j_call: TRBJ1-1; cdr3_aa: CASSHPGYQDEAFF; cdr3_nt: TGCGCCAGCAGCCACCCTGGGTATCAGGATGAAGCTTTCTTT
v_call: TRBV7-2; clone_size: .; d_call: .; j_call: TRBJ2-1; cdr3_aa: CASSGYNEQFF; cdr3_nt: TGTGCCAGCAGCGGGTACAATGAGCAGTTCTTC
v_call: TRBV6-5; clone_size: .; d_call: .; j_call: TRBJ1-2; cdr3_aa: CASSYSPNSNYGYTF; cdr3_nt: TGTGCCAGCAGTTACTCCCCGAACTCTAACTATGGCTACACCTTC
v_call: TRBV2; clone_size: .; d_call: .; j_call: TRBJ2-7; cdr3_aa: CASSRGPYEQYF; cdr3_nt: TGTGCCAGCAGCAGGGGCCCCTACGAGCAGTACTTC
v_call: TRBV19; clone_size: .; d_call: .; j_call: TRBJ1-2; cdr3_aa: CASSLSAGARVGYTF; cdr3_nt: TGTGCCAGTAGCCTATCCGCGGGGGCCAGGGTAGGCTACACCTTC
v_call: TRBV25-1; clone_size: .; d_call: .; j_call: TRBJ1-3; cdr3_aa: CASSPYGGAVNTIYF; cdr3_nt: TGTGCCAGCAGTCCGTACGGGGGTGCCGTAAACACCATATATTTT
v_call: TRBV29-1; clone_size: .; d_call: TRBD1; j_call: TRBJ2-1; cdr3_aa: CSARQGGTNEQFF; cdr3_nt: TGCAGCGCCAGACAGGGGGGGACCAATGAGCAGTTCTTC
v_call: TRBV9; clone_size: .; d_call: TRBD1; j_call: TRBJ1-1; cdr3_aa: CASSVEGQGTEAFF; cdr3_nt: TGTGCCAGCAGCGTAGAAGGACAGGGGACTGAAGCTTTCTTT
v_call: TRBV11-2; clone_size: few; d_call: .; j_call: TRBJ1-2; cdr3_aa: CASSFDSTSTRYTF; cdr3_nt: TGTGCCAGCAGCTTCGACAGCACCTCTACTCGCTACACCTTC
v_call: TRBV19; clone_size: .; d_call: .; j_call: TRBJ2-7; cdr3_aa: CASSIGRFYEQYF; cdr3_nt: TGTGCCAGTAGTATCGGCAGGTTCTACGAGCAGTACTTC
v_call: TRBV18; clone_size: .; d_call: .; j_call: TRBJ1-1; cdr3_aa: CASSPPRGGWNTEAFF; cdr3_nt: TGTGCCAGCTCACCACCCAGGGGAGGTTGGAACACTGAAGCTTTCTTT
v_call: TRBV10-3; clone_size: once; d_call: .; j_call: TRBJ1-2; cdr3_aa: CAISDYTIAQYTF; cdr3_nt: TGTGCCATCAGTGACTACACCATCGCTCAGTACACCTTC
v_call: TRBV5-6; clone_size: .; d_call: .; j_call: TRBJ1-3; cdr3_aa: CASSRIPGDTSTTIYF; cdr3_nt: TGTGCCAGCAGCCGGATACCGGGGGACACCTCAACCACCATATATTTT
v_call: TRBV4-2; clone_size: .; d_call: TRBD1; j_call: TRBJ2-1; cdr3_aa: CASSPASRDRSWEQFF; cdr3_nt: TGTGCCAGCAGCCCCGCATCAAGGGACAGGTCGTGGGAGCAGTTCTTC
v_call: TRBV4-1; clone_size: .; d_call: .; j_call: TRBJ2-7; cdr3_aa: CASSQDRHAREQYF; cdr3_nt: TGCGCCAGCAGCCAAGATCGTCACGCTCGCGAGCAGTACTTC
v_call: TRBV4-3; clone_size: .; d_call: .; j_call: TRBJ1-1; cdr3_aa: CASSQVVVNTEAFF; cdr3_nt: TGCGCCAGCAGCCAAGTTGTGGTGAACACTGAAGCTTTCTTT